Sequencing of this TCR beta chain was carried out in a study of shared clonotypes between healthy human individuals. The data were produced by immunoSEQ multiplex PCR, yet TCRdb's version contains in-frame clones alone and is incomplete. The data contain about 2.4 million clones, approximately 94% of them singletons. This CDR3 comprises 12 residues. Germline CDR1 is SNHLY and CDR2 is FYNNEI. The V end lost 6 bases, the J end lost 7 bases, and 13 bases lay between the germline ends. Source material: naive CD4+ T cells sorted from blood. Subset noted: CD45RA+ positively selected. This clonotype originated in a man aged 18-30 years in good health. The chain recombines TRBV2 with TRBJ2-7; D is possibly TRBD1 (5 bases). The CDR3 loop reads CASRGATREQYF. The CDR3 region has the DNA TGTGCCAGCAGAGGGGCGACGAGAGAGCAGTACTTC.